The 18 T cell receptor beta chains reported below all come from one sample, sequenced in a study of CD8+ T cells in alopecia areata. Cell sorting was performed on pooled cutaneous lymph node cells with CD4, CD8alpha, NKG2D, NKG2ACE and other markers. Following RNA extraction, reverse transcription yielded cDNA that acted as the sequencing template. Clones were read by immunoSEQ multiplex PCR, and TCRdb kept only the in-frame ones, dropping some. The table lists 270,000 or so clones, no singletons, with roughly 1.2% in the top ten. The sequenced material came from CD4+ T cells sorted from a lymph node. The origin of the receptors is a C3H/HeJ mouse with alopecia areata. Mouse MHC haplotype: H2-k.

This clone was observed a few times. The germline and genes are mouse ones. The CDR3 end is not reached by the read, which stops 4 residues before it; the germline J gene fills it in. The J gene is TRBJ2-2, the V gene TRBV13-3; TRBD2 aligns across 8 bases. V shed 3 bases, J shed 4 bases, and the junction held 8 bases outside the gene matches. Per germline, CDR1 NNHDY and CDR2 SYVADS. This CDR3 comprises 16 residues. CDR3 DNA, as far as it was read: TGTGCCAGCAGTGGACGGGGGGGCGAGCGCACCGGG. Its translation: CASSGRGGERTG. The whole CDR3 region reads CASSGRGGERTGQLYF.

The table lists this clone with a few counts. Mouse names are used for the genes. The read falls 4 residues short of the CDR3 end, and the missing part is taken from the germline J gene. The chain couples TRBV13-1 to TRBJ1-2; 9 positions match TRBD1. Germline CDR1 is NSHNY and CDR2 is SYGAGN. This CDR3 contains 14 residues. Trimming removed 0 bases from V and 4 bases from J; junction bases left unmatched: 1. The CDR3 protein is CASSDETGGSDYTF. Partial CDR3 DNA: TGTGCCAGCAGTGATGAGACAGGGGGCTCC.

This clone was counted between two and nine times. Gene names refer to mouse genes. The read falls 4 residues short of the CDR3 end, and the missing part is taken from the germline J gene. Other nucleotide sequences in the sample specify the same CDR3. The chain has TRBV5 and TRBJ2-1; D might be TRBD1 or TRBD2, each matching 6 bases. From germline, CDR1 is LGHNA and CDR2 YNLKQL (reference sequence). This CDR3 is 14 amino acids long. The part of the CDR3 DNA that was read is TGTGCCAGCAGCCAAGAGGGGGCGCGAGCT. It yields the protein CASSQEGARA. The whole CDR3 sequence reads CASSQEGARAEQFF.

A note on this clone: Here the gene names and germline are mouse. The CDR3 goes on 4 residues after the read ends, and that part is filled in from the germline J gene. V usage is TRBV13-3 and J usage is TRBJ2-1; 9 positions match TRBD1. The germline gives CDR1 NNHDY, CDR2 SYVADS. V was pared by 2 bases and J by 1 base, with 1 base of the junction left unmatched. This CDR3 has 15 amino acids. The sequenced CDR3 bases are TGTGCCAGCAGTGAAGACAGGGGGAACTATGCT. This translates into CASSEDRGNYA. The whole CDR3 protein reads CASSEDRGNYAEQFF.

At least ten counts were recorded for this clone. These gene names are mouse names. The read is 4 residues too short to cover the CDR3 end, so that end is filled in from the germline J gene. Other DNA sequences from this sample encode an identical CDR3 as well. The J gene is TRBJ2-3, the V gene TRBV19, with 9 bases identical to TRBD1. CDR1 FNHDT and CDR2 SITEND come from the germline V gene (reference sequence). Trimming cost V 5 bases and J 0 bases; bases outside gene matches: 1. The CDR3 covers 14 residues. CDR3 DNA, as far as it was read: TGTGCCAGCAGGGACAGGGGTAGTGCAGAA. Its translation is CASRDRGSAE. The whole CDR3 is CASRDRGSAETLYF.

This clone has more than one count but fewer than ten. Germline and genes: mouse. The read halts 4 residues ahead of the CDR3 end, with the missing end drawn from the germline J gene. V gene TRBV19 combines with J gene TRBJ1-2, with TRBD1 identical over 7 bases. Trimming took 2 bases from V and 3 from J; bases not matched to a gene: 4. The CDR3 has 14 amino acids. Germline V gene data show CDR1 as FNHDT and CDR2 as SITEND (reference sequence). CDR3 DNA (partial): TGTGCCAGCAGTATGACAGGGAGGGACTCC. Translation gives CASSMTGRDS. The entire CDR3 reads CASSMTGRDSDYTF.

Only a few counts were recorded for this clone. These gene names are mouse names. The CDR3 spells CASSEGLVSSQNTLYF. The covered CDR3 bases are TGTGCCAGCAGTGAGGGACTGGTGTCTAGTCAAAAC. The chain recombines TRBV13-1 with TRBJ2-4; 8 positions match TRBD2. Read sequence stops 4 residues before the CDR3 end, and the germline J gene provides the missing end. The junction had 5 bases not matched to a gene; V was cut back by 2 bases and J by 0 bases. This CDR3 has 16 residues. In germline, CDR1 is NSHNY, CDR2 SYGAGN.

This clone was detected only a few times. These gene names are mouse names. From the germline J gene comes the end of the CDR3, since the read stops 4 residues before it. The chain couples TRBV13-3 to TRBJ2-1, with 10 bases fitting TRBD1. Looked up from germline, CDR1 is NNHDY and CDR2 is SYVADS. The CDR3 runs 15 residues. V lost 2 bases and J lost 3; bases outside the gene matches: 2. The CDR3 bases that were read are TGTGCCAGCAGTGAAGGGACAGGGGTCTATGCT. Residues: CASSEGTGVYA. The whole CDR3 protein is CASSEGTGVYAEQFF.

There are a few counts of this clone. Gene names refer to mouse genes. The DNA ends 4 residues before the CDR3 does, and the rest of the CDR3 is filled in from the germline J gene. This chain links TRBV19 with TRBJ2-3; 8 positions agree with TRBD1. The CDR3 is made up of 14 amino acids. V lost 6 bases to trimming and J lost 3 bases; unmatched junction nucleotides: 6. Germline CDR1 reads FNHDT; CDR2 reads SITEND (reference sequence). The CDR3 spells CASTHDRGAETLYF. CDR3 bases read: TGTGCCAGCACTCATGACAGGGGAGCAGAA.

Worth noting for this clone: The listed genes are named as in mouse. The read gets to within 4 residues of the CDR3 end, and the germline J gene fills in the rest. V gene TRBV19 combines with J gene TRBJ2-7; 11 bases agree with TRBD2. CDR1 and CDR2 from the germline V gene are FNHDT and SITEND (reference sequence). The CDR3 is made up of 14 amino acids. This chain's CDR3 is CASSSLGGRDEQYF. CDR3 bases read: TGTGCCAGCAGCTCACTGGGGGGGCGTGAT.

In its sample, this clone was seen a few times. The genes and germline here are from mouse. The read terminates 4 residues before the CDR3 end, so the remaining end is supplied by the germline J gene. The V and J genes are TRBV14 and TRBJ2-5; tentatively, D is TRBD1 (6 bases). V lost 3 bases and J 2 bases, leaving 10 bases between the germline ends. Germline V CDR1 and CDR2: SGHDT, FRDEAV. This CDR3 region has 14 residues. The CDR3 region is CASSSTGIQDTQYF. Incomplete CDR3 DNA: TGTGCCAGCAGTTCAACAGGGATCCAAGAC.

This clone has just a few counts. Mouse germline and gene names are used. The read terminates 4 residues ahead of where the CDR3 ends, so the germline J gene completes it. Other DNA sequences in this sample translate to the same CDR3. V and J are TRBV19 and TRBJ1-2; 7 bases align to TRBD1. The CDR3 contains 14 residues. Germline values: CDR1 FNHDT, CDR2 SITEND (reference sequence). V shed 2 bases, J shed 0 bases, and the junction held 1 base outside the gene matches. The sequenced part of the CDR3 DNA is TGTGCCAGCAGTATTAGGGGGCCAAACTCC. This encodes CASSIRGPNS. The full CDR3 reads CASSIRGPNSDYTF.

As concerns this clone: Gene names and germline refer to mouse. Read coverage stops 4 residues before the CDR3 terminus; the germline J gene supplies the remainder. Other DNA sequences in the sample encode the same CDR3. The chain employs TRBV13-3 and TRBJ2-1; 8 positions match TRBD1. The CDR3 totals 13 residues. Germline loops: CDR1 NNHDY, CDR2 SYVADS. The V segment lost 6 bases and the J segment 4 bases; nucleotides outside the gene matches: 3. The covered CDR3 bases are TGTGCCAGCAAGGGGACAGGATATGCT. Amino acid sequence: CASKGTGYA. The complete CDR3 sequence is CASKGTGYAEQFF.

This clone was observed a handful of times. Gene names are mouse gene names. Read data end 4 residues before the CDR3 end; the end is taken from the germline J gene. The rearrangement links TRBV31 to TRBJ2-5, with D possibly being TRBD1 (5 bases). Germline assignment: CDR1 GKSSPN and CDR2 SITVG. There are 12 residues in the CDR3. The part of the CDR3 DNA that was read is TGTGCCTGGAGTCCCAGGGAGGAC. Its protein product is CAWSPRED. The entire CDR3 reads CAWSPREDTQYF.

This clone has a handful of counts. All gene names here are mouse names. The CDR3 end lies 4 residues beyond the end of the read and is filled in from the germline J gene. Additional DNA sequences in this sample encode the identical CDR3. V usage is TRBV13-3 and J usage is TRBJ2-7, with 9 bases aligning to TRBD2. Germline-derived CDR1 and CDR2 are NNHDY and SYVADS. The ends lost 1 base at V and 1 base at J; junction bases unmatched: 0. The CDR3 totals 14 residues. The CDR3 sequence is CASSDLGGSYEQYF. CDR3 DNA, as far as it was read: TGTGCCAGCAGTGATCTGGGGGGGTCCTAT.

About this clone itself: Gene names are the mouse ones. The sequenced fragment ends 4 residues before the CDR3 boundary, so the rest is inferred from the germline J gene. The sample carries other DNA sequences with the same CDR3. This chain connects TRBV5 to TRBJ2-5, with a weak D call TRBD2 (5 bases). CDR1 is LGHNA, CDR2 YNLKQL, per germline (reference sequence). The germline V and J ends were trimmed by 1 base and 2 bases, with 7 bases remaining between them. The CDR3 has 14 residues. CDR3 DNA, as far as it was read: TGTGCCAGCAGCCAAGGGCTGGGCCAAGAC. Encoded protein: CASSQGLGQD. The entire CDR3 reads CASSQGLGQDTQYF.

This clone was counted only a few times. The genes and germline here are from mouse. The read finishes 4 residues shy of the CDR3 end, and the germline J gene is used to complete it. The chain recombines TRBV19 with TRBJ2-2; 7 positions match TRBD1. J gave up 1 base and V 5 bases, and 5 bases lay outside the gene matches. The CDR3 extends over 15 amino acids. CDR1 is FNHDT and CDR2 is SITEND in the germline V gene (reference sequence). The part of the CDR3 DNA that was read is TGTGCCAGCAGGCCGGGACAGATAAACACCGGG. Protein sequence: CASRPGQINTG. The CDR3 in its entirety is CASRPGQINTGQLYF.

This clone came up a few times. Gene labels here are mouse ones. The DNA ends 4 residues before the CDR3 does, and the rest of the CDR3 is filled in from the germline J gene. The sample carries other DNA sequences with the same CDR3. The chain has TRBV13-2 and TRBJ2-1; D not resolved. Germline CDR1 reads NNHNN; CDR2 reads SYGAGS (reference sequence). V was trimmed by 4 bases and J by 0 bases, leaving 5 bases between them. The CDR3 consists of 13 residues. The covered CDR3 bases are TGTGCCAGCGGTCCTGGTAACTATGCT. Translation gives CASGPGNYA. From start to end, the CDR3 is CASGPGNYAEQFF.